These 8 T cell receptor beta chains were sequenced from one sample in a study of shared clonotypes between healthy human individuals. Sequenced by immunoSEQ multiplex PCR; TCRdb stores in-frame clones only, minus some. This sample has 950,000 to 1,100,000 clones, with 75% to 85% found just once. Sequencing input: memory CD4+ T cells from PBMCs. Subset denoted: CD45RA-negative fraction. All receptors come from a young man in good health. Some clones in this sample may be carry-over from other donors' samples.

CDR3 amino acids: CASSPGQGRLETQYF. CDR3 DNA: TGTGCCAGCAGCCCCGGACAGGGACGGTTGGAGACCCAGTACTTC. The rearrangement uses TRBV7-9 and TRBJ2-5; 8 bases fit TRBD1. CDR1 is SEHNR and CDR2 is FQNEAQ in the germline V gene (reference sequence). The CDR3 has 15 amino acids. The trim removed 5 bases at V and 5 bases at J, leaving 10 bases unmatched. Drawing the rest from reference TRBV7-9 and TRBJ2-5, the complete variable domain is DTGVSQNPRHKITKRGQNVTFRCDPISEHNRLYWYRQTLGQGPEFLTYFQNEAQLEKSRLLSDRFSAERPKGSFSTLEIQRTEQGDSAMYLCASSPGQGRLETQYFGPGTRLLVL.

The rearrangement uses TRBV6-4 and TRBJ2-7; TRBD1 matches at 10 bases. Germline CDR1 reads MRHNA; CDR2 reads SNTAGT. The CDR3 totals 15 residues. V was pared by 4 bases and J by 0 bases, with 3 bases of the junction left unmatched. The DNA of the CDR3 is TGTGCCAGCAGTGTAGGGGACAGGGGCTCCTACGAGCAGTACTTC. Translating gives CASSVGDRGSYEQYF.

This clone has a single count. The chain uses TRBV30 and TRBJ2-3, with D maybe TRBD2 (5 bases). Trimming cost V 5 bases and J 6 bases, with 12 bases left between them. CDR3 length: 12 residues. Per germline, CDR1 GTSNPN and CDR2 SVGIG (reference sequence). The CDR3 protein is CAWGRGGDTQYF. The DNA for the CDR3 is TGTGCCTGGGGCCGAGGAGGTGATACGCAGTATTTT.

A note on this clone: Other DNA sequences within the sample encode an identical CDR3. This CDR3 reads CASTPGGSQETQYF. For the CDR3, the DNA is TGCGCCAGCACCCCCGGGGGTAGCCAAGAGACCCAGTACTTC. The J gene is TRBJ2-5, the V gene TRBV5-1, with D perhaps TRBD2 (6 bases). Trimming took off 6 bases at V and 1 base at J, with 13 bases between the two ends. The length of the CDR3 is 14 residues. Germline lookup yields CDR1 SGHRS and CDR2 YFSETQ.

Points on this clone: A much larger clone sits a single nucleotide away, making a read error possible. The V and J genes are TRBV25-1 and TRBJ1-5; D may be TRBD1 (5 bases). Germline CDR1 MGHDK, CDR2 SYGVNS. The CDR3 loop spans 14 amino acids. V gave up 1 base and J gave up 4 bases, with 8 bases separating them. CDR3 loop: CASSEWGGNQPQHF. In DNA form, the CDR3 reads TGTGCCAGCAGTGAATGGGGGGGGAATCAGCCCCAGCATTTT.

The chain employs TRBV29-1 and TRBJ2-5; D unresolved. The CDR3 runs 14 residues. The germline V gene has CDR1 SQVTM and CDR2 ANQGSEA. The V end was cut by 4 bases, the J end by 5 bases, with 17 bases between. This chain's CDR3 is CSVGGFDAAETQYF. Written as DNA, the CDR3 is TGCAGCGTTGGTGGCTTTGATGCGGCGGAGACCCAGTACTTC.

The chain is built from TRBV11-3 and TRBJ2-1; 11 bases match TRBD2. CDR3 length: 16 residues. Trimming removed 5 bases from V and 7 bases from J; junction bases left unmatched: 10. Germline CDR1 reads SGHNT; CDR2 reads YENEEA. The CDR3 nucleotides are TGTGCCAGCAGCCCAGGACTAGCGGGCCCCAGGAATGAGCAGTTCTTC. This translates into CASSPGLAGPRNEQFF.

This clone appeared a few times. The rearrangement joins TRBV20-1 to TRBJ1-5; D gene unclear. CDR1 is DFQATT and CDR2 is SNEGSKA in the germline V gene (reference sequence). With 2 bases removed from V and 11 bases from J, the gap between germline ends came to 10 bases. CDR3 length: 11 residues. The DNA for the CDR3 is TGCAGTGCTAGACTCCTGGAGACCCAGCATTTT. The encoded protein is CSARLLETQHF.